These 14 T cell receptor beta chains share one sample of origin, sequenced in a study of response to subunit inactivated influenza vaccine. TCRdb analysed the RT-PCR reads with MiXCR anew, one entry per CDR3 protein. The sample yields roughly 710,000 distinct CDR3 sequences, about 15% seen once. Sequencing used PBMCs from blood, obtained less than 15 days before vaccination. The receptors were sampled from a man aged 50-60 years who received an inactivated influenza vaccine.

J is TRBJ2-7 and V is TRBV20-1; possibly TRBD1 or TRBD2 for D (5 bases each). The germline V gene has CDR1 DFQATT and CDR2 SNEGSKA (reference sequence). The CDR3 has 14 amino acids. Trimming removed 3 bases from V and 3 bases from J, with 15 bases in between. The CDR3 coding sequence is TGCAGTGCTAGCGGGGATAGGGGATACTACGAGCAGTACTTC. Protein product: CSASGDRGYYEQYF.

Only a few counts were recorded for this clonotype. The conserved final phenylalanine or tryptophan is absent from the CDR3, which likely points to a read error. This chain links TRBV20-1 with TRBJ1-2, with no clear D. Germline V gene lookup returns CDR1 DFQATT and CDR2 SNEGSKA (reference sequence). The CDR3 spans 12 residues. V shed 3 bases and J shed 7 bases, with 12 bases lying between them. The CDR3 coding sequence is TGCAGTGCTAGTCCAGCGGCCACTGGCTACACCGTC. This encodes CSASPAATGYTV.

The chain has TRBV12-3 or TRBV12-4 and TRBJ1-1; D unclear. The CDR3 spans 13 residues. Trimming pared 3 bases from V and 7 bases from J, leaving 12 bases between. The CDR3 here is CASSLRNVGEAFF. The CDR3 bases are TGTGCCAGCAGTTTGAGGAATGTCGGTGAAGCTTTCTTT.

The V gene is TRBV20-1, the J gene TRBJ2-5; 11 bases agree with TRBD2. Germline CDR1 is DFQATT and CDR2 is SNEGSKA (reference sequence). The CDR3 contains 15 residues. The V and J ends lost 4 bases and 5 bases, in that order; junction bases with no gene match: 9. CDR3 nucleotides: TGCAGTGCTAAACCTACTAGCGGGAGTGTTGAGACCCAGTACTTC. Its protein product is CSAKPTSGSVETQYF.

The chain carries TRBV3-1 and TRBJ1-3; D gene uncertain. Germline V gene data show CDR1 as LGHDT and CDR2 as YNNKEL (reference sequence). The CDR3 has 16 residues. V was trimmed by 0 bases and J by 0 bases, leaving 9 bases between them. The CDR3 loop reads CASSQDRAVSGNTIYF. CDR3 bases: TGTGCCAGCAGCCAAGATCGGGCAGTCTCTGGAAACACCATATATTTT.

Details on this clonotype: It may be a read error: a sequence one base away is much more abundant. The chain carries TRBV4-2 and TRBJ2-3; D gene uncertain. The CDR3 is 12 amino acids. The germline CDR1 and CDR2 sequences are LGHNA and YNFKEQ. CDR3 sequence: CASSQEGDTLYF. DNA of the CDR3: TGTGCCAGCAGCCAAGAGGGCGATACGCTGTATTTT.

Worth noting for this clonotype: A much larger clone differs by one base, so this may be a read error. The chain uses TRBV12-3 or TRBV12-4 and TRBJ1-5; 9 nucleotides line up with TRBD1. With V trimmed by 3 bases and J by 2 bases, 5 bases remained unmatched. The CDR3 runs to 16 residues. The CDR3 region is CASSFGQGPGNQPQHF. The DNA for the CDR3 is TGTGCCAGCAGTTTCGGACAGGGGCCAGGCAATCAGCCCCAGCATTTT.

The chain uses TRBV14 and TRBJ2-2; the D is unclear. Germline V CDR1 and CDR2: SGHDN, FVKESK. Trimming cost V 0 bases and J 7 bases, with 6 bases left between them. The CDR3 is 13 amino acids. This CDR3 is CASSQEYGGELFF. The CDR3 DNA sequence: TGTGCCAGCAGCCAAGAGTACGGCGGGGAGCTGTTTTTT.

V is TRBV6-2 or TRBV6-3 and J is TRBJ2-1, with 7 bases identical to TRBD2. CDR1 is MNHEY and CDR2 is SVGEGT in the germline V gene. The CDR3 is 15 residues long. The J segment lost 0 bases and the V segment lost 6 bases, leaving 5 bases of the junction unmatched. CDR3 in amino acids: CASRPTSSSYNEQFF. The CDR3, as DNA: TGTGCCAGCAGGCCGACTAGCAGCTCCTACAATGAGCAGTTCTTC.

The table lists this clonotype with a few counts. V usage is TRBV11-2 and J usage is TRBJ1-5; 9 bases are a match to TRBD1. Germline assignment: CDR1 SGHAT and CDR2 FQNNGV. There are 18 residues in the CDR3. J lost 2 bases, V lost 0 bases, and 8 bases had no gene match. The CDR3: CASSLDLGRTGGNQPQHF. Here the CDR3 DNA reads TGTGCCAGCAGCTTAGACCTAGGGAGGACAGGGGGCAATCAGCCCCAGCATTTT.

The chain employs TRBV20-1 and TRBJ2-3; 12 bases fit TRBD2. V gave up 3 bases and J gave up 4 bases; unmatched junction bases: 11. Germline CDR1 and CDR2: DFQATT and SNEGSKA (reference sequence). CDR3 length: 17 amino acids. CDR3: CSARGLAGGPGADTQYF. The CDR3 bases are TGCAGTGCTAGGGGGCTAGCGGGGGGGCCAGGTGCAGATACGCAGTATTTT.

A few counts support this clonotype. This chain joins TRBV4-3 and TRBJ2-1; TRBD2 matches at 11 bases. V trimming: 3 bases; J trimming: 3 bases; junction bases outside the gene matches: 7. CDR3 length: 17 residues. Germline V CDR1 and CDR2: LGHNA, YSLEER. The CDR3 DNA is TGCGCCAGCAGCCAGACCGTAGCGGGAGGGAGCTACAATGAGCAGTTCTTC. Its protein is CASSQTVAGGSYNEQFF.

The chain links TRBV24-1 to TRBJ1-4; the D is unclear. V was cut by 6 bases and J by 2 bases, with 9 bases left in between. There are 14 residues in the CDR3. Germline V gives CDR1 KGHDR, CDR2 SFDVKD. Here the CDR3 reads CATSSGGTNEKLFF. The CDR3 DNA follows: TGTGCCACCAGTTCAGGTGGGACTAATGAAAAACTGTTTTTT.

At least ten counts were recorded for this clonotype. The V gene is TRBV4-2, the J gene TRBJ1-4; D perhaps matches TRBD1 (5 bases). This CDR3 has 15 amino acids. The germline V gene encodes CDR1 LGHNA and CDR2 YNFKEQ. Trimming left V 5 bases short and J 7 bases short, with 17 bases between. The CDR3 DNA sequence: TGTGCCAGCAGCACCAGGTGGGGCGGGAGTGAAAAACTGTTTTTT. Residues: CASSTRWGGSEKLFF.